The rows below give T cell receptor beta chains drawn from one sample of a study of shared clonotypes between healthy human individuals. The assay was immunoSEQ multiplex PCR, and TCRdb's table has in-frame clones only and misses some. Counted here are some 2,400,000 clones, 95% occurring once; the ten biggest clones make up approximately 0.13%. The specimen was naive CD4+ T cells sorted from blood. The receptors were gathered from a man aged 18-30 years in good health. CDR3s include the opening cysteine and the closing phenylalanine or tryptophan.

v_gene: TRBV15; j_gene: TRBJ1-1; CDR3aa: CATSRDQGMGTEAFF
v_gene: TRBV19; j_gene: TRBJ2-3; CDR3aa: CASLSTDTQYF
v_gene: TRBV7-2; j_gene: TRBJ2-2; CDR3aa: CASSYPRGGELFF
v_gene: TRBV19; j_gene: TRBJ1-6; CDR3aa: CATTSGTGINSPLHF
v_gene: TRBV30; j_gene: TRBJ2-6; CDR3aa: CAWSASYRTGANVLTF
v_gene: TRBV6-5; j_gene: TRBJ1-5; CDR3aa: CASSYKSTGTYQPQHF
v_gene: TRBV5-1; j_gene: TRBJ2-2; CDR3aa: CASSFAIAGAVSTGELFF
v_gene: TRBV5-1; j_gene: TRBJ1-6; CDR3aa: CASRSSRDNSPLHF
v_gene: TRBV5-1; j_gene: TRBJ2-7; CDR3aa: CASSLEGEVEQYF
v_gene: TRBV6-1; j_gene: TRBJ1-2; CDR3aa: CASSAQGPPYGYTF
v_gene: TRBV5-1; j_gene: TRBJ2-7; CDR3aa: CASSRLLGDSYEQYF
v_gene: TRBV5-1; j_gene: TRBJ2-1; CDR3aa: CASGPNRARDEQFF
v_gene: TRBV7-8; j_gene: TRBJ2-3; CDR3aa: CASSLDSGARDTQYF
v_gene: TRBV5-1; j_gene: TRBJ2-7; CDR3aa: CASSQQPGQGFEQYF
v_gene: TRBV18; j_gene: TRBJ2-7; CDR3aa: CASSPPGKQGPSSYEQYF
v_gene: TRBV2; j_gene: TRBJ2-2; CDR3aa: CASSELAANTGELFF
v_gene: TRBV7-9; j_gene: TRBJ2-5; CDR3aa: CASSAEQGVRETQYF
v_gene: TRBV11-2; j_gene: TRBJ2-5; CDR3aa: CASSRGTQETQYF
v_gene: TRBV7-9; j_gene: TRBJ2-7; CDR3aa: CASSSLSSGRSPGAEQYF
v_gene: TRBV27; j_gene: TRBJ2-7; CDR3aa: CASSLSALAGEQYF
v_gene: TRBV5-1; j_gene: TRBJ2-7; CDR3aa: CASSPYGTSPYEQYF
v_gene: TRBV5-6; j_gene: TRBJ1-1; CDR3aa: CASRKKSAGNTEAFF
v_gene: TRBV4-3; j_gene: TRBJ1-2; CDR3aa: CASSQDFSGAHYGYTF
v_gene: TRBV29-1; j_gene: TRBJ1-1; CDR3aa: CSVSQAMNTEAFF
v_gene: TRBV18; j_gene: TRBJ2-1; CDR3aa: CASSRTGGDYNEQFF
v_gene: TRBV30; j_gene: TRBJ1-2; CDR3aa: CAWSVLTLGGGYTF
v_gene: TRBV2; j_gene: TRBJ2-1; CDR3aa: CASSETGQGWNEQFF
v_gene: TRBV5-4; j_gene: TRBJ2-3; CDR3aa: CASSLGALGVTQYF
v_gene: TRBV28; j_gene: TRBJ1-5; CDR3aa: CASSLLGPTQPQHF
v_gene: TRBV30; j_gene: TRBJ2-1; CDR3aa: CAWSASGGAYEQFF
v_gene: TRBV27; j_gene: TRBJ1-3; CDR3aa: CASSLLHPDSFSGNTIYF
v_gene: TRBV30; j_gene: TRBJ1-4; CDR3aa: CAWSVGQGMSNEKLFF
v_gene: TRBV7-9; j_gene: TRBJ2-1; CDR3aa: CASSSTRRVGPYNEQFF
v_gene: TRBV2; j_gene: TRBJ2-1; CDR3aa: CASSELGLAGRNEQFF
v_gene: TRBV30; j_gene: TRBJ1-1; CDR3aa: CAWSHGLLAFF
v_gene: TRBV5-1; j_gene: TRBJ2-1; CDR3aa: CASSLEQINEQFF
v_gene: TRBV5-1; j_gene: TRBJ1-5; CDR3aa: CASSSSLNQPQHF
v_gene: TRBV28; j_gene: TRBJ2-7; CDR3aa: CASSLTSGEQYF
v_gene: TRBV5-6; j_gene: TRBJ1-4; CDR3aa: CASSAQGENEKLFF
v_gene: TRBV27; j_gene: TRBJ2-7; CDR3aa: CASSNSGTGFDEQYF
v_gene: TRBV6-1; j_gene: TRBJ1-2; CDR3aa: CASTDGGADGMGYGYTF
v_gene: TRBV5-4; j_gene: TRBJ1-1; CDR3aa: CASSLGGNEAFF
v_gene: TRBV7-2; j_gene: TRBJ1-1; CDR3aa: CASSLREEAFF
v_gene: TRBV29-1; j_gene: TRBJ2-1; CDR3aa: CSVVWGSTNEQFF
v_gene: TRBV25-1; j_gene: TRBJ1-1; CDR3aa: CASSESYRSNTEAFF
v_gene: TRBV5-1; j_gene: TRBJ1-1; CDR3aa: CASSRLISSGTEAFF
v_gene: TRBV18; j_gene: TRBJ2-2; CDR3aa: CASSPIDDTGELFF
v_gene: TRBV2; j_gene: TRBJ2-5; CDR3aa: CASRRQGAYLETQYF
v_gene: TRBV27; j_gene: TRBJ1-5; CDR3aa: CASSPGTGNQPQHF
v_gene: TRBV2; j_gene: TRBJ2-5; CDR3aa: CASRASGGPFETQYF